These T cell receptor beta chains were read from a single sample in a study of T cells in Graves' hyperthyroidism and ophthalmopathy. Each CDR3 protein gets one entry after TCRdb re-called the multiplex PCR reads with MiXCR. Of hundreds of thousands of distinct CDR3 sequences in the sample, approximately 15% were seen once. The material sequenced was blood. These receptors were collected from a woman aged 18-29 years with Graves' hyperthyroidism. CDR3s include the opening cysteine and the closing phenylalanine or tryptophan. D genes are given only for firm matches. Not every row has a clone size; where given, it reads once, few, many or a size class.

J gene,clone size,V gene,D gene,CDR3 DNA,CDR3 protein
TRBJ2-1,.,TRBV3-1,.,TGTGCCACCAGCCAAGATCTAGGACAAACCAATGAGCAGTTCTTC,CATSQDLGQTNEQFF
TRBJ2-2,many,TRBV19,.,TGTGCCAGTAGTATCAAGGGCATAGCGAACACCGGGGAGCTGTTTTTT,CASSIKGIANTGELFF
TRBJ2-6,.,TRBV3-1,TRBD1,TGTGCCAGCAGCCCGGACAGGGTCTCTGGGGCCAACGTCCTGACTTTC,CASSPDRVSGANVLTF
TRBJ2-1,many,TRBV2,TRBD1,TGTGCCAGCAGTGAGGGACAGGGGTTAAATGAGCAGTTCTTC,CASSEGQGLNEQFF
TRBJ2-7,many,TRBV20-1,TRBD1,TGCAGTGCTAGAGAAACAGGGGTGGGGAAATCCTACGAGCAGTACTTC,CSARETGVGKSYEQYF
TRBJ2-7,many,TRBV20-1,.,TGCAGTGCTAGAGATCCACGGGAACCCTACGAGCAGTACTTC,CSARDPREPYEQYF
TRBJ1-4,many,TRBV30,.,TGTGCCTGGCGCCGTGGCGGGAGTCGGGTTGAAAAACTGTTTTTT,CAWRRGGSRVEKLFF
TRBJ1-1,.,TRBV10-1,TRBD1,TGCGCCAGCAGTGACGACAGGGCGGGAGTTTTCTTT,CASSDDRAGVFF
TRBJ1-1,many,TRBV6-1,.,TGTGCCAGCAGTTGGGGGGTATCGAGGAACACTGAAGCTTTCTTT,CASSWGVSRNTEAFF
TRBJ2-4,few,TRBV6-1,.,TGTGCCAGCAGTATATCAGGGGGGAATAACATTCAGTACTTC,CASSISGGNNIQYF
TRBJ2-1,many,TRBV13,TRBD2,TGTGCCAGCAGCTTAGCTAGCGGAGGGTCCTACAATGAGCAGTTCTTC,CASSLASGGSYNEQFF
TRBJ2-1,.,TRBV7-9,TRBD1,TGTGCCAGCAGCTTTACAGGGGTGAGTGAGCAGTTCTTC,CASSFTGVSEQFF
TRBJ1-3,few,TRBV27,.,TGTGCCAGCAGTCCCGGACCACTGTTAGCCAACACCATATATTTT,CASSPGPLLANTIYF
TRBJ1-5,.,TRBV27,TRBD1,TGTGCCAGCGTTTTCGACAGGGGTGCTCAGCCCCAGCATTTT,CASVFDRGAQPQHF
TRBJ2-1,few,TRBV9,TRBD2,TGTGCCAGCAGCGTAGGAGTGAGTGGGGGGACTAGGCGGTTCTTC,CASSVGVSGGTRRFF
TRBJ2-2,many,TRBV6-1,.,TGTGCCAGCAGTCATGGGTCTCCCGGGGAGCTGTTTTTT,CASSHGSPGELFF
TRBJ2-7,.,TRBV7-9,.,TGTGCCAGCAGCTTAATACGGGGCTGGGACTACGAGCAGTACTTC,CASSLIRGWDYEQYF
TRBJ2-7,.,TRBV10-3,.,TGTGCCAGCAGGTCACACTCTGCGGGCTCCTACGAGCAGTACTTC,CASRSHSAGSYEQYF
TRBJ2-4,few,TRBV6-2/TRBV6-3,.,TGTGCCAGCAGTCAAACAGGGTTGGGCCTCGAGTACTTC,CASSQTGLGLEYF
TRBJ1-6,many,TRBV2,TRBD1,TGTGCCAGCAGTGTACAGGGGTATAATTCACCCCTCCACTTT,CASSVQGYNSPLHF
TRBJ2-6,few,TRBV3-1,TRBD2,TGTGCCAGCAGCCAACGGACTAGCGGTACTGGGGCCAACGTCCTGACTTTC,CASSQRTSGTGANVLTF
TRBJ2-3,many,TRBV2,.,TGTGCCAGCAGTGACCGAGCAGCCACCGCAGATACGCAGTATTTT,CASSDRAATADTQYF
TRBJ2-7,.,TRBV6-2/TRBV6-3,TRBD1,TGTGCCAGCAGTTCGCTCGGGACAGGGACCTACGAGCAGTACTTC,CASSSLGTGTYEQYF
TRBJ1-4,many,TRBV11-3,TRBD1,TGTGCCAGCAGCCCAGGGGGGCTTGAAAAACTGTTTTTT,CASSPGGLEKLFF
TRBJ2-3,few,TRBV2,.,TGTGCCGGAGCCCTCGATGAGGATATGCAGTATTTT,CAGALDEDMQYF
TRBJ1-5,many,TRBV20-1,.,TGCAGTGCTAGTCCCCGGGTGGCGAGCAATCAGCCCCAGCATTTT,CSASPRVASNQPQHF
TRBJ1-1,many,TRBV12-3/TRBV12-4,.,TGTGCCAGCAGTCCCCCTAGAGGGAGCACTGAAGCTTTCTTT,CASSPPRGSTEAFF
TRBJ2-3,many,TRBV7-2,TRBD2,TGTGCCAGCAGCTGGGTAGCGGGTCTAGCCACAGATACGCAGTATTTT,CASSWVAGLATDTQYF
TRBJ1-1,many,TRBV12-3/TRBV12-4,.,TGTGCCAGCAGTCGCCCACGGGGAGAGAACACTGAAGCTTTCTTT,CASSRPRGENTEAFF
TRBJ2-3,many,TRBV20-1,TRBD2,TGCAGTGCTTTAGCGGGAGTTGGCACAGATACGCAGTATTTT,CSALAGVGTDTQYF
TRBJ2-7,many,TRBV28,TRBD1,TGTGCCAGCGGAGACCGGGACAGGGTATACGAGCAGTACTTC,CASGDRDRVYEQYF
TRBJ2-1,few,TRBV5-1,.,TGCGCCAGCAGCCGTAATGCCGGGGCTAACAATGAGCAGTTCTTC,CASSRNAGANNEQFF
TRBJ2-1,many,TRBV2,TRBD2,TGTGCCAGCAGGATAGCGGGACCAAACAATGAGCAGTTCTTC,CASRIAGPNNEQFF
TRBJ2-3,many,TRBV30,TRBD2,TGTGCCTGGACTCGGACTAGCGGTACCACAGATACGCAGTATTTT,CAWTRTSGTTDTQYF
TRBJ1-1,many,TRBV3-1,.,TGTGCCAGCTCCCAAGGCCTAAGCACTGAAGCTTTCTTT,CASSQGLSTEAFF
TRBJ2-1,few,TRBV20-1,TRBD2,TGCAGTGCTAGCCTCGGACTAGCGGTATCCTACAATGAGCAGTTCTTC,CSASLGLAVSYNEQFF
TRBJ1-1,few,TRBV10-1,.,TGCGCCAGCAGTGAGAAGACAGGCCTTTGGGACACTGAAGCTTTCTTT,CASSEKTGLWDTEAFF
TRBJ1-1,many,TRBV5-1,.,TGCGCCAGCATGGACGCTAACACTGAAGCTTTCTTT,CASMDANTEAFF
TRBJ2-7,.,TRBV6-1,.,TGTGCCAGCAGCCCCAGGAGCGAGCAGTACTTC,CASSPRSEQYF
TRBJ1-2,.,TRBV15,.,TGTGCCACCAGCAGAGATCGGGGCAGGGTCCATGGCTACACCTTC,CATSRDRGRVHGYTF
TRBJ1-1,.,TRBV20-1,.,TGCAGTGCTATGGGGTTGGCAAAAACCGATGAAGCTTTCTTT,CSAMGLAKTDEAFF
TRBJ1-2,.,TRBV9,.,TGTGCCAGCAGGGGAGGGGTCTATGGCTACACCTTC,CASRGGVYGYTF
TRBJ1-5,many,TRBV18,.,TGTGCCAGTAGGGCAGACCGCAATCAGCCCCAGCATTTT,CASRADRNQPQHF
TRBJ1-1,few,TRBV5-6,.,TGTGCCAGCAGCTGGAATAGTAGGTTGAACACTGAAGCTTTCTTT,CASSWNSRLNTEAFF
TRBJ2-7,.,TRBV4-1,.,TGCGCCAGCAGCCAAGTTGTACTAGCCTCCTACGAGCAGTACTTC,CASSQVVLASYEQYF
TRBJ2-2,.,TRBV27,.,TGTGCCAGCAGTACGTCTGAGACCGGGGAGCTGTTTTTT,CASSTSETGELFF
TRBJ1-5,few,TRBV20-1,.,TGCAGTGTAGGTAATCAGCCCCAGCATTTT,CSVGNQPQHF
TRBJ2-5,many,TRBV11-2,.,TGTGCCAGCAGCTTAGAGGTGGAGACCCAGTACTTC,CASSLEVETQYF
TRBJ2-5,many,TRBV7-9,TRBD2,TGTGCCAGCAGACCGACTAGCGGGGGTCCCCAAGAGACCCAGTACTTC,CASRPTSGGPQETQYF
TRBJ2-3,.,TRBV5-1,TRBD1,TGCGCCAGCAGCCCCGCCCCAGGGGGCGCAGATACGCAGTATTTT,CASSPAPGGADTQYF
TRBJ2-2,few,TRBV30,.,TGTGCCTGGAGTGGCTTGGCAGGGTCGACGAACACCGGGGAGCTGTTTTTT,CAWSGLAGSTNTGELFF
TRBJ2-1,many,TRBV5-1,TRBD1,TGCGCCAGCAGCTTGGCGGGACAGGTGGGCTCCTACAATGAGCAGTTCTTC,CASSLAGQVGSYNEQFF
TRBJ2-4,.,TRBV19,.,TGTGCCAGTACTCCCCAGCGGGCGGGCATTCAGTACTTC,CASTPQRAGIQYF
TRBJ1-1,many,TRBV28,.,TGTGCCAGCAGTTCACCGAGAGGGAACACTGAAGCTTTCTTT,CASSSPRGNTEAFF
TRBJ1-3,few,TRBV7-9,.,TGTGCCAGCAGCTTATACCGGGGAGGTAGCTCTGGAAACACCATATATTTT,CASSLYRGGSSGNTIYF
TRBJ2-7,few,TRBV4-1,.,TGCGCCAGCAGCCAAGAGAGCCGGGGCTACGAGCAGTACTTC,CASSQESRGYEQYF
TRBJ2-2,many,TRBV6-2/TRBV6-3,.,TGTGCCAGCAGCAGGTCCGGAGGTAGGGCCGGCACCGGGGAGCTGTTTTTT,CASSRSGGRAGTGELFF
TRBJ1-6,few,TRBV12-3/TRBV12-4,TRBD1,TGTGCCAGCAGTTTGGACAGGGGTCTTAGGTCACCCCTCCACTTT,CASSLDRGLRSPLHF
TRBJ2-1,.,TRBV20-1,.,TGCAGTGCTAGAGAGAGGAGTAGGGACACGGAGTTCTTC,CSARERSRDTEFF
TRBJ2-7,.,TRBV6-1,.,TGTGCCAGCAGTGGAGAAGGGCCGTTTCACGAGCAGTACTTC,CASSGEGPFHEQYF